The 31 T cell receptor beta chains in this list originate from one sample, sequenced in a study of blood T cell repertoires in COVID-19 (TCRdb year 2020). Libraries were prepared through the immunoSEQ multiplex PCR assay. TCRdb took this table from immuneACCESS and kept in-frame rearrangements with V and J called. Such tables lack part of the clones; where checked against another copy, unresolved V genes explain under half of the gap, and the rest is unexplained. In this sample the table shows over 150,000 clones, roughly four fifths of which occur a single time. The ten largest clones capture approximately 12% of the sample. The sequencing input was peripheral blood. Receptor source: a woman older than 75 with COVID-19, enrolled during active disease.

The table lists this clone with a count of one. J is TRBJ2-1 and V is TRBV5-1, with D tentatively TRBD1 (6 bases). The germline gives CDR1 SGHRS, CDR2 YFSETQ. V dropped 0 bases and J dropped 4 bases, with 11 bases sitting between them. The length of the CDR3 is 15 residues. In nucleotides, the CDR3 is TGCGCCAGCAGCTTGGAGGGGACATCATACAATGAGCAGTTCTTC. It translates to CASSLEGTSYNEQFF.

The table lists this clone with a count of one. V usage is TRBV5-8 and J usage is TRBJ1-4; 7 positions match TRBD1. This CDR3 comprises 15 residues. The J segment lost 4 bases and the V segment lost 0 bases, leaving 3 bases of the junction unmatched. CDR1 and CDR2 (germline): SGHTS, YDEGEE. The CDR3 reads CASSLGAGGNEKLFF. The CDR3 coding sequence is TGTGCCAGCAGCTTGGGCGCAGGGGGTAATGAAAAACTGTTTTTT.

This clone was observed once. J is TRBJ2-7 and V is TRBV28; TRBD2 aligns across 7 bases. Germline V gives CDR1 MDHEN, CDR2 SYDVKM. Germline trimming cut 5 bases from V and 9 bases from J; bases unmatched to any gene: 19. The CDR3 contains 16 residues. CDR3 DNA sequence: TGTGCCAGCAGTCTTACGCAGCGGGATCTCCTACGAGGGCAGTACTTC. Translating it yields CASSLTQRDLLRGQYF.

The J gene is TRBJ2-2, the V gene TRBV6-5; 10 nucleotides match TRBD2. The CDR3 runs to 16 residues. Germline V gene sequence: CDR1 MNHEY, CDR2 SVGAGI. The ends lost 0 bases at V and 4 bases at J; junction bases unmatched: 2. As DNA, the CDR3 is TGTGCCAGCAGTTACTCGGGACTAGCGATCACCGGGGAGCTGTTTTTT. Its translation: CASSYSGLAITGELFF.

This clone was counted a few times. CDR3 sequence reads: CASSLQGFYEKLFF. DNA for the CDR3: TGTGCCAGTAGTCTCCAGGGGTTTTATGAAAAACTGTTTTTT. The chain joins TRBV19 to TRBJ1-4, with D possibly being TRBD1 (6 bases). The germline V and J ends were trimmed by 5 bases and 6 bases, with 13 bases remaining between them. Per the germline V gene, CDR1 is LNHDA and CDR2 is SQIVND (reference sequence). The CDR3 runs 14 residues.

The chain couples TRBV6-1 to TRBJ1-5; D not resolved. Deletions cut 2 bases from V and 5 bases from J, with 13 bases between. This CDR3 is built from 15 residues. From germline, CDR1 is MNHNS and CDR2 SASEGT. The CDR3 DNA is TGTGCCAGCAGTGAAAGTGCCTGGGCTGATCAGCCCCAGCATTTT. It is translated as CASSESAWADQPQHF.

As for this clone: At one of its ends the junction is not consistent with the germline gene, which may arise from a read error. The rearrangement uses TRBV19 and TRBJ1-2, with 8 bases that match TRBD1. Germline values: CDR1 LNHDA, CDR2 SQIVND (reference sequence). This CDR3 region has 12 residues. The CDR3: CASRAGTGLFFF. The CDR3 DNA reads TGTGCCAGTAGGGCCGGGACAGGTCTTTTCTTCTTC.

The chain uses TRBV12-3 or TRBV12-4 and TRBJ2-3, with a possible D match to TRBD1 (6 bases). This CDR3 has 13 residues. V dropped 1 base and J dropped 6 bases, with 8 bases sitting between them. CDR3 bases: TGTGCCAGCAGTTTAGGCAGGGGCGATACGCAGTATTTT. This sequence encodes CASSLGRGDTQYF.

This rearrangement joins TRBV18 to TRBJ1-2; the match to TRBD1 covers 7 bases. The CDR3 extends over 14 amino acids. Germline CDR1 reads KGHSH; CDR2 reads LQKENI. The ends lost 3 bases at V and 4 bases at J; junction bases unmatched: 5. CDR3 in DNA: TGTGCCAGCTCACCCGGGACAGAACTCTATGGCTACACCTTC. The encoded protein is CASSPGTELYGYTF.

The J gene is TRBJ1-4, the V gene TRBV5-4, with 11 bases identical to TRBD1. The V gene end was trimmed by 4 bases and the J gene end by 0 bases; junction bases not matched to a gene: 2. This CDR3 is 16 amino acids long. CDR1 and CDR2 (germline): SGHNT, YYREEE (reference sequence). The CDR3 sequence: CASSTGQGATNEKLFF. Here the CDR3 DNA reads TGTGCCAGCAGCACGGGACAGGGGGCAACTAATGAAAAACTGTTTTTT.

The chain has TRBV29-1 and TRBJ2-1; 8 bases fit TRBD2. Germline CDR1 and CDR2: SQVTM and ANQGSEA. With 7 bases clipped from V and 4 bases from J, the junction kept 9 bases outside the gene matches. CDR3 size: 14 residues. The CDR3 sequence is CSGTPSGSYNEQFF. The CDR3 DNA is TGCAGCGGTACGCCTAGCGGGTCTTACAATGAGCAGTTCTTC.

The chain employs TRBV5-1 and TRBJ2-1; D may be TRBD2 (5 bases). Trimming stripped 4 bases from V and 0 bases from J, with 11 bases between. CDR1 SGHRS and CDR2 YFSETQ come from the germline V gene. This CDR3 comprises 15 residues. DNA of the CDR3: TGCGCCAGCAGCCCGTCGACTACCTCCTACAATGAGCAGTTCTTC. Amino acids: CASSPSTTSYNEQFF.

This chain joins TRBV19 and TRBJ2-2; D is perhaps TRBD2 (5 bases). The CDR3 is made up of 15 amino acids. The V gene's germline CDR1 is LNHDA and CDR2 SQIVND (reference sequence). V was clipped by 3 bases and J by 5 bases, with 13 bases between them. The CDR3 spells CASSIGLVGTGELFF. Written as DNA, the CDR3 is TGTGCCAGTAGTATCGGACTGGTGGGTACCGGGGAGCTGTTTTTT.

This clone appeared once. The V and J genes are TRBV20-1 and TRBJ2-5, with a tentative D call TRBD1 (6 bases). CDR1 and CDR2 (germline): DFQATT, SNEGSKA (reference sequence). This CDR3 contains 15 residues. V lost 3 bases, J lost 4 bases, and 18 bases lay in between. The CDR3 loop reads CSASPGAGARETQYF. The CDR3 DNA follows: TGCAGTGCTAGTCCGGGCGCAGGGGCCCGAGAGACCCAGTACTTC.

This clone was observed a handful of times. The V call is TRBV7-2, the J call TRBJ2-3; TRBD2 aligns across 11 bases. V shed 5 bases, J shed 5 bases, and the junction held 3 bases outside the gene matches. CDR1 is SGHTA, CDR2 FQGNSA, per germline. There are 14 residues in the CDR3. CDR3 residues: CASSPTSGRDTQYF. CDR3 nucleotide sequence: TGTGCCAGCAGCCCTACTAGCGGGAGAGATACGCAGTATTTT.

CDR3 nucleotides: TGTGCCAGCAGCATTGACAGGTTCGAGACCCAGTACTTC. This sequence encodes CASSIDRFETQYF. V gene TRBV5-4 combines with J gene TRBJ2-5, with D possibly matching TRBD1 (6 bases). The CDR3 totals 13 residues. Trimming took off 4 bases at V and 5 bases at J, with 12 bases between the two ends. Germline CDR1 is SGHNT and CDR2 is YYREEE (reference sequence).

The chain combines TRBV9 with TRBJ2-3, with 10 bases identical to TRBD2. The CDR3 is 16 amino acids. The V segment lost 0 bases and the J segment 5 bases; nucleotides outside the gene matches: 6. Germline CDR1 reads SGDLS; CDR2 reads YYNGEE. CDR3 sequence (DNA): TGTGCCAGCAGCGTAGTGGCTAGCGGGGGAATAGATACGCAGTATTTT. It translates to CASSVVASGGIDTQYF.

This CDR3 reads CASSYRTSGISEQFF. CDR3 nucleotide sequence: TGTGCCAGCAGTTACCGGACTAGCGGTATTAGTGAGCAGTTCTTC. This rearrangement joins TRBV6-2 or TRBV6-3 to TRBJ2-1, with TRBD2 matching 10 bases. This CDR3 has 15 amino acids. CDR1 is MNHEY, CDR2 SVGEGT, per germline. V shed 2 bases, J shed 9 bases, and the junction held 7 bases outside the gene matches.

The rearrangement links TRBV30 to TRBJ1-2, with 8 bases matching TRBD1. CDR1 GTSNPN and CDR2 SVGIG come from the germline V gene (reference sequence). J gave up 7 bases and V 3 bases, and 4 bases lay outside the gene matches. CDR3 length: 12 residues. This CDR3 reads CAWSAGQGGYTF. The CDR3 DNA sequence: TGTGCCTGGAGCGCCGGACAGGGTGGCTACACCTTC.

The rearrangement links TRBV19 to TRBJ2-2, with 8 bases aligning to TRBD1. Germline V gene lookup returns CDR1 LNHDA and CDR2 SQIVND (reference sequence). The V gene end was trimmed by 7 bases and the J gene end by 3 bases; junction bases not matched to a gene: 13. There are 17 residues in the CDR3. CDR3 sequence reads: CASTDQDRGSHTGELFF. The CDR3 region has the DNA TGTGCCAGTACCGACCAAGACAGGGGTTCGCACACCGGGGAGCTGTTTTTT.

The chain links TRBV2 to TRBJ2-7; TRBD2 matches 7 bases. Germline CDR1 and CDR2: SNHLY and FYNNEI. The CDR3 is 16 residues long. J lost 2 bases, V lost 6 bases, and 13 bases had no gene match. The CDR3: CASRESYSGPTYEQYF. The CDR3, as DNA: TGTGCCAGCAGGGAATCCTATAGCGGGCCCACCTACGAGCAGTACTTC.

J is TRBJ2-5 and V is TRBV4-1, with TRBD1 as a possible D gene (7 bases). The germline V gene encodes CDR1 MGHRA and CDR2 YSYEKL. Deletions cut 4 bases from V and 9 bases from J, with 27 bases between. This CDR3 is 17 amino acids long. The CDR3 protein is CASSRGLAEGAGRPQYF. The CDR3 region has the DNA TGCGCCAGCAGCCGAGGATTGGCGGAGGGGGCGGGCCGTCCCCAGTACTTC.

The count of this clone is one. The chain is built from TRBV12-3 or TRBV12-4 and TRBJ2-3; the D is unclear. This CDR3 has 13 amino acids. Trimming shortened V by 7 bases and J by 2 bases, and 10 bases separated the two germline ends. The CDR3 reads CASTPPLTDTQYF. Written as DNA, the CDR3 is TGTGCCAGCACCCCCCCCCTCACAGATACGCAGTATTTT.

This chain links TRBV28 with TRBJ1-4; no clear D. V lost 9 bases and J 5 bases, leaving 13 bases between the germline ends. The CDR3 has 13 residues. CDR1 and CDR2 from the germline V gene are MDHEN and SYDVKM. The CDR3 loop reads CASATSSNEKLFF. In DNA form, the CDR3 reads TGTGCCAGTGCGACATCCTCAAATGAAAAACTGTTTTTT.

The chain uses TRBV19 and TRBJ1-2, with 8 bases lining up with TRBD1. Losses at the gene ends were 3 bases for V and 4 bases for J; bases not matched to a gene: 4. The CDR3 is made up of 14 amino acids. CDR1 and CDR2 (germline): LNHDA, SQIVND (reference sequence). The CDR3 coding sequence is TGTGCCAGTAGTATGGACAGGGAGGGCTATGGCTACACCTTC. It specifies CASSMDREGYGYTF.

V gene TRBV6-6 combines with J gene TRBJ1-2, with 8 nucleotides matching TRBD1. This CDR3 comprises 14 residues. Trimming cost V 0 bases and J 3 bases; bases outside gene matches: 0. Germline V gene data show CDR1 as MNHNY and CDR2 as SVGAGI (reference sequence). In nucleotides, the CDR3 is TGTGCCAGCAGTTACTCGACAGGGGACTATGGCTACACCTTC. This sequence encodes CASSYSTGDYGYTF.

This clone turned up a few times. The V call is TRBV9, the J call TRBJ2-2; 10 bases line up with TRBD1. The CDR3 is 15 residues long. Per the germline V gene, CDR1 is SGDLS and CDR2 is YYNGEE. With V trimmed by 6 bases and J by 4 bases, 6 bases remained unmatched. The CDR3 region has the DNA TGTGCCAGCACCAGACAGGGGGCAGGCACCGGGGAGCTGTTTTTT. The encoded protein is CASTRQGAGTGELFF.

The genes are TRBV19 and TRBJ2-3; maybe TRBD1 (7 bases). V lost 3 bases to trimming and J lost 2 bases, with 15 bases between them. Germline CDR1 and CDR2: LNHDA and SQIVND (reference sequence). The CDR3 has 16 amino acids. CDR3 region: CASSIHGRGVTDTQYF. In DNA form, the CDR3 reads TGTGCCAGTAGTATCCACGGCAGGGGGGTCACAGATACGCAGTATTTT. Combining the CDR3 with reference TRBV19 and TRBJ2-3 gives the whole variable domain DGGITQSPKYLFRKEGQNVTLSCEQNLNHDAMYWYRQDPGQGLRLIYYSQIVNDFQKGDIAEGYSVSREKKESFPLTVTSAQKNPTAFYLCASSIHGRGVTDTQYFGPGTRLTVL.

This clone was observed once. CDR3: CASSLTTTGRETQYF. In DNA form, the CDR3 reads TGTGCCAGCAGTCTTACTACGACAGGGAGGGAGACCCAGTACTTC. V is TRBV2 and J is TRBJ2-5, with D tentatively TRBD1 (7 bases). Per the germline V gene, CDR1 is SNHLY and CDR2 is FYNNEI. The V end lost 5 bases, the J end lost 5 bases, and 18 bases lay between the germline ends. The CDR3 runs to 15 residues. The full variable domain, with the rest looked up from reference TRBV2 and TRBJ2-5, is EPEVTQTPSHQVTQMGQEVILRCVPISNHLYFYWYRQILGQKVEFLVSFYNNEISEKSEIFDDQFSVERPDGSNFTLKIRSTKLEDSAMYFCASSLTTTGRETQYFGPGTRLLVL.

This chain joins TRBV2 and TRBJ2-2; D might be TRBD1 (5 bases). This CDR3 contains 15 residues. From germline, CDR1 is SNHLY and CDR2 FYNNEI. The V and J ends lost 5 bases and 5 bases respectively, with 15 bases between them. CDR3 loop: CASSPPRDRTGELFF. Written as DNA, the CDR3 is TGTGCCAGCAGTCCGCCCAGGGATCGAACCGGGGAGCTGTTTTTT.

The chain couples TRBV7-8 to TRBJ2-7; weak D call: TRBD2 (5 bases). V shed 6 bases and J shed 0 bases, with 18 bases lying between them. This CDR3 contains 16 residues. Germline V gives CDR1 SGHVS, CDR2 FQNEAQ. CDR3 coding DNA: TGTGCCAGCAGGCACAAACTTAGCGCTTACTCCTACGAGCAGTACTTC. It translates to CASRHKLSAYSYEQYF. Looking up the rest from reference TRBV7-8 and TRBJ2-7 gives the full variable domain: GAGVSQSPRYKVAKRGQDVALRCDPISGHVSLFWYQQALGQGPEFLTYFQNEAQLDKSGLPSDRFFAERPEGSVSTLKIQRTQQEDSAVYLCASRHKLSAYSYEQYFGPGTRLTVT.